What follows are 7 T cell receptor beta chains derived from one specimen sequenced in a study of T cell responses to AZD1222 COVID-19 vaccine. Produced via immunoSEQ multiplex PCR; TCRdb's table is partial and in-frame only. The sample has roughly 130,000 clones, roughly 87% seen once. The input for sequencing was peripheral blood, taken on day 0 of AZD1222 vaccination. Receptor source: an adult in good health.

The CDR3 sequence: CASSQADTQYF. The DNA of the CDR3 is TGTGCCAGCAGCCAAGCAGATACGCAGTATTTT. V and J are TRBV7-2 and TRBJ2-3; D remains unclear. Trimming shortened V by 5 bases and J by 4 bases, and 4 bases separated the two germline ends. Germline-derived CDR1 and CDR2 are SGHTA and FQGNSA. This CDR3 has 11 amino acids.

This sequence joins TRBV19 and TRBJ2-1; D ambiguous. This CDR3 contains 15 residues. Germline V gives CDR1 LNHDA, CDR2 SQIVND (reference sequence). V was shortened by 7 bases and J by 0 bases, with 13 bases between the two germline ends. CDR3 nucleotide sequence: TGTGCCAGTACCCCTACGACCAGCTCCTACAATGAGCAGTTCTTC. The encoded protein is CASTPTTSSYNEQFF.

The chain is built from TRBV19 and TRBJ1-1; no definite D call. V lost 6 bases to trimming and J lost 4 bases, with 15 bases between them. Germline CDR1 and CDR2: LNHDA and SQIVND (reference sequence). This CDR3 comprises 14 residues. In DNA, the CDR3 is TGTGCCAGTAGACAAACCTTGCTCGGCACTGAAGCTTTCTTT. As protein: CASRQTLLGTEAFF.

V gene TRBV7-9 combines with J gene TRBJ1-2, with a weak D call TRBD1 (5 bases). The CDR3 length is 15 residues. Germline assignment: CDR1 SEHNR and CDR2 FQNEAQ (reference sequence). V was cut by 5 bases and J by 2 bases, with 15 bases left in between. DNA for the CDR3: TGTGCCAGCAGCCCCACCCCGGGACTGAACTATGGCTACACCTTC. Protein sequence: CASSPTPGLNYGYTF.

CDR3 sequence: CASSPSGQGTGELFF. In DNA form, the CDR3 reads TGCGCCAGCAGCCCCTCGGGACAGGGGACCGGGGAGCTGTTTTTT. The V call is TRBV5-1, the J call TRBJ2-2, with 10 bases matching TRBD1. V lost 4 bases, J lost 5 bases, and 5 bases stayed unmatched. This CDR3 has 15 amino acids. Germline values: CDR1 SGHRS, CDR2 YFSETQ.

This clone has only a few counts. This rearrangement joins TRBV27 to TRBJ1-1; TRBD1 might be the D (6 bases). CDR3 length: 14 amino acids. Between the trimmed V and J ends, which lost 6 bases and 3 bases, there was a span of 14 bases. CDR1 MNHEY and CDR2 SMNVEV come from the germline V gene (reference sequence). The CDR3 loop reads CASRRGAEDTEAFF. For the CDR3, the DNA is TGTGCCAGCAGGCGGGGGGCGGAGGACACTGAAGCTTTCTTT.

The chain combines TRBV5-1 with TRBJ2-7; 10 bases match TRBD1. CDR1 SGHRS and CDR2 YFSETQ come from the germline V gene. Germline trimming cut 4 bases from V and 2 bases from J; bases unmatched to any gene: 6. The CDR3 spans 15 residues. CDR3 amino acids: CASSTGDRGTYEQYF. For the CDR3, the DNA is TGCGCCAGCAGCACTGGGGACAGGGGAACCTACGAGCAGTACTTC.